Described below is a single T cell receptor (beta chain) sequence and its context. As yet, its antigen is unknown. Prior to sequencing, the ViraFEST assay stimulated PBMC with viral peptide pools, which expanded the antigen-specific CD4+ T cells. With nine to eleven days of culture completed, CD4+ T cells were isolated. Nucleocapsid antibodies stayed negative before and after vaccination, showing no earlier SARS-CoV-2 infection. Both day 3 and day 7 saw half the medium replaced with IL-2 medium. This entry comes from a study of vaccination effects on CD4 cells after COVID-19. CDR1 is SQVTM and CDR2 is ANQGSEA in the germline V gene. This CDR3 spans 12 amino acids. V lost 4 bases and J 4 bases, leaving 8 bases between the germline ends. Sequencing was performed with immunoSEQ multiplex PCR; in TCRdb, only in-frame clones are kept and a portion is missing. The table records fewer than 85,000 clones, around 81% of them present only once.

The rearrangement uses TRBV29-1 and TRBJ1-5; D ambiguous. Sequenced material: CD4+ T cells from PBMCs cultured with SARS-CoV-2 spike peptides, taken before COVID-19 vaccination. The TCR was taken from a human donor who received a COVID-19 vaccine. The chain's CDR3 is CSVGSGNQPQHF. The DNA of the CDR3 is TGCAGCGTTGGTTCGGGGAATCAGCCCCAGCATTTT.